This TCR beta chain was observed in a study of blood T cell repertoires in COVID-19. Study summary: Nucleic acid was either cDNA or gDNA, and it came from T cells, B-cell-depleted T cells, or PBMCs.

The V and J ends lost 5 bases and 2 bases respectively, with 13 bases between them. Germline V gene data show CDR1 as SNHLY and CDR2 as FYNNEI. This CDR3 spans 15 amino acids. Profiled with immunoSEQ multiplex PCR; TCRdb holds only in-frame clones, not every one. The sample records roughly 250,000 clones, roughly four fifths being singletons. This clone was detected once. V usage is TRBV2 and J usage is TRBJ1-5, with D unresolved. The receptor's source is a middle-aged man with active or convalescent COVID-19. Sample: peripheral blood. CDR3 protein: CASSPTVEGNQPQHF. In nucleotides, the CDR3 is TGTGCCAGCAGTCCTACAGTGGAGGGCAATCAGCCCCAGCATTTT.